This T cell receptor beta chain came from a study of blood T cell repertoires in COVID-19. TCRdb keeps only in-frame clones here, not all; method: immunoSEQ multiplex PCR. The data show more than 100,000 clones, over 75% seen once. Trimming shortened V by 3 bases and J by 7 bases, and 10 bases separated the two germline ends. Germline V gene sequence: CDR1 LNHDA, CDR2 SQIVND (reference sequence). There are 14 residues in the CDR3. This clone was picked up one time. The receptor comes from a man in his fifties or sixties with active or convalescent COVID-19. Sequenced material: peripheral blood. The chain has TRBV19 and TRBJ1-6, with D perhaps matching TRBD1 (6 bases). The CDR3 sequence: CASSIRDINSPLHF. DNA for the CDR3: TGTGCCAGTAGTATTCGGGACATAAATTCACCCCTCCACTTT.